The 5 T cell receptor beta chains given below trace back to one sample, sequenced in a study of lymphopenia after photon versus proton radiotherapy. The assay was immunoSEQ multiplex PCR, and TCRdb's table has in-frame clones only and misses some. This sample has 77,000 or so clones, with around 82% found just once. Sequenced material: peripheral blood, taken from a patient treated with proton-based radiotherapy. The receptors shown here come from a man in his sixties with pancreatic cancer.

In its sample, this clone was seen a few times. V usage is TRBV7-9 and J usage is TRBJ1-1; a possible D gene is TRBD1 (5 bases). The ends were cut back, 3 bases at V and 1 base at J, with 9 bases in the middle. The length of the CDR3 is 14 residues. Per the germline V gene, CDR1 is SEHNR and CDR2 is FQNEAQ (reference sequence). CDR3 in amino acids: CASSLGRQNTEAFF. CDR3 DNA: TGTGCCAGCAGCTTGGGACGGCAGAACACTGAAGCTTTCTTT.

The chain combines TRBV6-6 with TRBJ2-7, with D unresolved. V dropped 5 bases and J dropped 3 bases, with 11 bases sitting between them. CDR3 length: 13 residues. Germline-derived CDR1 and CDR2 are MNHNY and SVGAGI (reference sequence). CDR3 sequence reads: CASSPGRFYEQYF. The CDR3 nucleotides read TGTGCCAGCAGTCCCGGACGGTTCTACGAGCAGTACTTC.

The chain carries TRBV18 and TRBJ2-1; TRBD1 matches at 8 bases. Trimming cost V 4 bases and J 6 bases; bases outside gene matches: 8. The germline V gene encodes CDR1 KGHSH and CDR2 LQKENI. The CDR3 is 15 amino acids. The CDR3 DNA is TGTGCCAGCTCACTCTCCAAGGACAGGGCCAATGAGCAGTTCTTC. Translated, it gives CASSLSKDRANEQFF.

To note about this clone: Because it lacks the conserved phenylalanine or tryptophan at the end, this CDR3 is likely a read error. The DNA is left out, because the CDR3 cannot be placed on it with certainty; the CDR3 is given as TCRdb lists it. The rearrangement uses TRBV6-5 and TRBJ2-7; the table's D call, TRBD1, was not checked against the DNA. Germline loops: CDR1 MNHEY, CDR2 SVGAGI. The CDR3 is 11 residues long, ends included. CDR3 sequence reads: CASSYSGTAIC.

This chain links TRBV23-1 with TRBJ2-7; unclear D gene. TRBV23-1 is sorted into the ORF group, with uncertain function. The CDR3 runs 13 residues. The V gene lost 4 bases and the J gene lost 5 bases, with 12 bases spanning the gap. The CDR3 is CASSRARVHEQYF. CDR3 bases: TGCGCCAGCAGTCGGGCACGGGTCCACGAGCAGTACTTC.